Listed below are T cell receptor beta chains from one sample, sequenced in a study of CD8 T cells in Susac syndrome. TCRdb re-called the immunoSEQ multiplex PCR reads through MiXCR, storing one row per CDR3 protein. This table has roughly 130,000 distinct CDR3 sequences, 96% appearing once. Sequencing used CD4+ T cells from PBMCs. The receptors were sampled from a human donor with Susac syndrome. Each CDR3 is given without its conserved first and last residue. Fields, in order: V gene, D gene, clone size, CDR3 protein. D genes are given only for firm matches. The size field is filled for only some rows; it gives once, few, many or a size class.

TRBV7-2,NA,NA,ASSSRQPQETQY
TRBV9,NA,NA,ASSPSGTPQETQY
TRBV30,TRBD1,NA,AWDRGGFGNQPQH
TRBV18,TRBD1,few,ASSPGQGSTEAF
TRBV7-9,TRBD1,NA,ASSARTGPLGYGYT
TRBV25-1,TRBD1,NA,ASSDDRAEQY
TRBV29-1,NA,NA,SASPVDTQY
TRBV30,NA,NA,AWSPGDYSNQPQH
TRBV3-1,NA,NA,ASSKRQVTEAF
TRBV12-3/TRBV12-4,TRBD1,once,ASSFDRGGETQY
TRBV30,TRBD2,NA,AWTGSGRAHEQF
TRBV18,NA,NA,ASSSTGRETQY
TRBV5-4,NA,NA,ASSLFAGEQY
TRBV7-9,TRBD1,NA,ASSADRESGYT
TRBV29-1,NA,NA,SVYQNTGELF
TRBV6-5,NA,NA,ASTTTGPSTEAF
TRBV2,NA,NA,ASTVRTTYGYT
TRBV29-1,TRBD1,NA,SALGQGSSYEQY
TRBV18,NA,NA,ASSRLRDNEQF
TRBV11-2,TRBD2,once,ASRLAGGHEQY
TRBV29-1,NA,NA,SVEGGGGSKNIQY
TRBV15,TRBD2,NA,ATSTRLAGVRETQY
TRBV5-1,NA,NA,ASRGPGLNEQF
TRBV7-2,NA,NA,ASSLGGPGLNTEAF
TRBV30,TRBD1,NA,AWSQGATEAF
TRBV30,NA,NA,AWSVGLNGEQF
TRBV30,TRBD1,NA,ACRAKDRVGNQPQH
TRBV29-1,NA,NA,SASDDSSGNTIY
TRBV29-1,TRBD1,NA,SATGQGTNQPQH
TRBV7-3,TRBD2,NA,ASSSTGLAVDEQF
TRBV19,NA,few,ASSPRTDTQY